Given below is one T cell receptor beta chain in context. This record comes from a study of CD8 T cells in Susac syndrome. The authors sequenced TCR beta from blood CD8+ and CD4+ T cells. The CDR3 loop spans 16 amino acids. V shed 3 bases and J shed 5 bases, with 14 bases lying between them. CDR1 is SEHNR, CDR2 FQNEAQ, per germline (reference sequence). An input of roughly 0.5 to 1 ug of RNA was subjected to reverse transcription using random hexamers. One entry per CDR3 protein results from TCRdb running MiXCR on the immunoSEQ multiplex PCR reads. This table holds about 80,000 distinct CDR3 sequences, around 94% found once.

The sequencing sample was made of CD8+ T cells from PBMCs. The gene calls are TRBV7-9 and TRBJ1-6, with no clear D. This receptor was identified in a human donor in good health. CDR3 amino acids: CASSFGPGSHNSPLHF. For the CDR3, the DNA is TGTGCCAGCAGCTTTGGGCCAGGCAGCCATAATTCACCCCTCCACTTT.